This T cell receptor beta chain appears in the sequencing data of a study of blood T cells in healthy people across ages. Study results and caveats: Both higher diversity and more naive CD4+ cells marked long-lived donors when set against aged donors.

Concerning this clonotype itself: No antigen is known for it.

The V gene lost 2 bases and the J gene lost 11 bases, with 27 bases spanning the gap. Germline lookup yields CDR1 LGHNT and CDR2 FRNRAP. The CDR3 is 17 residues long. Primed by a sample-barcoded 5' primer and a J-beta primer mix, a second PCR proceeded for about 7 to 12 cycles. TCRdb reprocessed the 5' RACE reads via MiXCR and lists one record per CDR3 protein. The data hold 1,100,000 or so distinct CDR3 sequences, with more than 35% observed a single time. RNA extraction gave at least 5 micrograms of total RNA per sample. The chain links TRBV12-5 to TRBJ2-5, with D possibly matching TRBD1 (5 bases). The receptor was isolated from a woman aged 55-69 years in good health. The sequenced material came from blood. CDR3 DNA: TGTGCTAGTGGTTTGTTTGTAGGGGAATTGACCTACAATGAGCAGTACTTC. This codes for CASGLFVGELTYNEQYF. Combining the CDR3 with reference TRBV12-5 and TRBJ2-5 gives the whole variable domain DARVTQTPRHKVTEMGQEVTMRCQPILGHNTVFWYRQTMMQGLELLAYFRNRAPLDDSGMPKDRFSAEMPDATLATLKIQPSEPRDSAVYFCASGLFVGELTYNEQYFGPGTRLLVL.